This T cell receptor beta chain comes out of a study of vaccination effects on CD4 cells after COVID-19. Whole-study results and caveats: Among infection- and vaccine-induced clones, marked clonal contraction occurred late after vaccination.

Culture proceeded for nine to eleven days, and CD4+ T cells were then isolated. Half the medium was swapped for IL-2 medium on days 3 and 7. The germline CDR1 and CDR2 sequences are SGHVS and FNYEAQ. The V end was cut by 5 bases, the J end by 3 bases, with 18 bases between. This CDR3 is built from 16 residues. This clone was detected once. Its antigen is unknown. Assay used: immunoSEQ multiplex PCR; TCRdb lists only in-frame clones, some missing. The table includes some 27,000 clones, about 60% detected once. The chain has TRBV7-6 and TRBJ2-3; D possibly corresponds to TRBD1 (6 bases). This sequence was found in a human donor who received a COVID-19 vaccine. The sequencing here drew on CD4+ T cells from PBMCs cultured without peptide, taken before COVID-19 vaccination. The CDR3 region has the DNA TGTGCCAGCAGCCCGCAAGAGGACAGAGTTACAGATACGCAGTATTTT. Protein: CASSPQEDRVTDTQYF. The full variable domain, its missing parts supplied by reference TRBV7-6 and TRBJ2-3, is GAGVSQSPRYKVTKRGQDVALRCDPISGHVSLYWYRQALGQGPEFLTYFNYEAQQDKSGLPNDRFSAERPEGSISTLTIQRTEQRDSAMYRCASSPQEDRVTDTQYFGPGTRLTVL.